This entry lists 25 T cell receptor beta chains sequenced from one sample in a study of T-cell reconstitution after alpha-beta-depleted transplantation in children. TCRbeta library construction was performed incorporating unique molecular identifiers. MiXCR, applied by TCRdb to the PCR reads, yields one record per CDR3 protein. Seen here are roughly 200,000 distinct CDR3 sequences, under 8.5% observed once, and the top ten hold 5.5%. This material consisted of PBMCs, taken before TCRalphabeta/CD19-depleted stem cell transplant. These receptors were collected from a boy younger than 10 with acute lymphoblastic leukemia, due to receive a stem cell transplant.

This clonotype appeared a single time. The genes are TRBV4-2 and TRBJ2-2, with D perhaps matching TRBD2 (6 bases). This CDR3 comprises 16 residues. Trimming took 5 bases from V and 4 from J, leaving 17 bases between them. Germline V gives CDR1 LGHNA, CDR2 YNFKEQ. The CDR3 DNA is TGTGCCAGCAGCGACCGACTAGGAGGAACCACCGGGGAGCTGTTTTTT. This gives the protein CASSDRLGGTTGELFF.

This clonotype was seen many times. The chain carries TRBV20-1 and TRBJ1-4, with unresolved D. Looked up from germline, CDR1 is DFQATT and CDR2 is SNEGSKA (reference sequence). V shed 6 bases and J shed 12 bases, with 20 bases lying between them. The CDR3 is made up of 13 amino acids. In nucleotides, the CDR3 is TGCAGTGCCATCCTCCGGCCTGGGGAGCAACTGTTTTTT. This gives the protein CSAILRPGEQLFF.

V gene TRBV7-9 combines with J gene TRBJ2-7, with D maybe TRBD1 (6 bases). Germline-derived CDR1 and CDR2 are SEHNR and FQNEAQ (reference sequence). Trimming removed 9 bases at V and 3 bases at J, with 27 bases between. The CDR3 extends over 17 amino acids. The CDR3 coding sequence is TGTGCCAGGGGCCCCCCGGGACAAGGACCTACTGTCTACGAGCAGTACTTC. Translation: CARGPPGQGPTVYEQYF.

This clonotype turned up a few times. The chain employs TRBV28 and TRBJ2-6; D ambiguous. Germline CDR1 reads MDHEN; CDR2 reads SYDVKM. The V gene lost 6 bases and the J gene lost 2 bases, with 5 bases spanning the gap. This CDR3 comprises 13 residues. The CDR3 protein is CASRIPGANVLTF. CDR3 coding DNA: TGTGCCAGCAGGATCCCTGGGGCCAACGTCCTGACTTTC.

This clonotype occurred many times. DNA of the CDR3: TGCAGTGCTAGAGACGCGGGGGGGTCCTACGAGCAGTACTTC. Amino acid sequence: CSARDAGGSYEQYF. The chain recombines TRBV20-1 with TRBJ2-7; the match to TRBD2 covers 9 bases. The CDR3 loop spans 14 amino acids. Germline lookup yields CDR1 DFQATT and CDR2 SNEGSKA (reference sequence). The V and J ends lost 0 bases and 1 base, in that order; junction bases with no gene match: 1.

A few counts support this clonotype. This chain links TRBV7-3 with TRBJ2-5; 12 nucleotides line up with TRBD2. The CDR3 has 18 residues. Per germline, CDR1 SGHTA and CDR2 FQGTGA. V was clipped by 5 bases and J by 5 bases; unmatched bases: 15. CDR3 amino acids: CASSPVASGGVVGETQYF. CDR3 bases: TGTGCCAGCAGCCCCGTTGCTAGCGGGGGGGTTGTCGGGGAGACCCAGTACTTC.

Comment on this clonotype: The conserved final phenylalanine or tryptophan is absent from the CDR3, which likely points to a read error. The CDR3 protein is CASSLLRGRRDEQFC. The DNA for the CDR3 is TGTGCCAGCAGCCTCTTGCGTGGGAGACGGGATGAGCAGTTCTGC. The chain combines TRBV27 with TRBJ2-1; TRBD2 is a possible D gene (5 bases). Trimming pared 6 bases from V and 8 bases from J, leaving 20 bases between. CDR1 is MNHEY and CDR2 is SMNVEV in the germline V gene (reference sequence). CDR3 length equals 15 residues.

DNA of the CDR3: TGTGCCAGCAGTTTAGGGCAAAATTCACCCCTCCACTTT. Translating it yields CASSLGQNSPLHF. V gene TRBV27 combines with J gene TRBJ1-6; D remains ambiguous. CDR1 and CDR2 from the germline V gene are MNHEY and SMNVEV (reference sequence). V was cut by 2 bases and J by 7 bases, with 6 bases left in between. The CDR3 runs to 13 residues.

The V gene is TRBV20-1, the J gene TRBJ1-1; D ambiguous. There are 15 residues in the CDR3. The germline V and J ends were trimmed by 3 bases and 0 bases, with 14 bases remaining between them. The germline CDR1 and CDR2 sequences are DFQATT and SNEGSKA (reference sequence). The CDR3 spells CSASTADPMNTEAFF. The DNA of the CDR3 is TGCAGTGCTAGTACGGCAGATCCCATGAACACTGAAGCTTTCTTT.

This clonotype was picked up many times. The V gene is TRBV28, the J gene TRBJ2-7; D may be TRBD1 or TRBD2 (5 bases each). CDR1 MDHEN and CDR2 SYDVKM come from the germline V gene. The CDR3 sequence is 12 residues long. V was clipped by 11 bases and J by 3 bases, with 14 bases between them. CDR3 amino acids: CASARGDYEQYF. The CDR3 DNA reads TGTGCCTCAGCACGAGGGGACTACGAGCAGTACTTC.

A word on this clonotype: A much larger clonotype is one base distant, so this may be a read error. The chain couples TRBV7-2 to TRBJ2-7; D is undetermined. Germline CDR1 is SGHTA and CDR2 is FQGNSA. The length of the CDR3 is 15 residues. CDR3 sequence reads: CASSLVRTGSNEQYF. CDR3 nucleotides: TGTGCCAGCAGCTTAGTCCGGACGGGCTCCAACGAGCAGTACTTC.

Many counts were recorded for this clonotype. The chain uses TRBV5-1 and TRBJ2-5; D is ambiguous. Trimming cost V 1 base and J 2 bases, with 9 bases left between them. CDR3 length equals 14 residues. Germline CDR1 SGHRS, CDR2 YFSETQ. CDR3 residues: CASSLRAGQETQYF. For the CDR3, the DNA is TGCGCCAGCAGCTTGAGGGCAGGACAAGAGACCCAGTACTTC.

This clonotype has more than one count but fewer than ten. The V call is TRBV11-2, the J call TRBJ2-5; possible D gene TRBD1, 6 bases. The CDR3 has 16 residues. Germline V gene data show CDR1 as SGHAT and CDR2 as FQNNGV. V was cut by 5 bases and J by 2 bases, with 18 bases left in between. The CDR3 region has the DNA TGTGCCAGCAGCCGAAGTTCCCAGGGGCAGCAAGAGACCCAGTACTTC. Encoded protein: CASSRSSQGQQETQYF.

This clonotype was seen repeatedly, ten times or more. The chain couples TRBV15 to TRBJ2-2; D not certain. The CDR3 loop spans 17 amino acids. Per germline, CDR1 LNHNV and CDR2 YYDKDF (reference sequence). With 0 bases removed from V and 0 bases from J, the gap between germline ends came to 11 bases. The CDR3, as DNA: TGTGCCACCAGCAGAGATCGCCTGGTTTCGAACACCGGGGAGCTGTTTTTT. The encoded protein is CATSRDRLVSNTGELFF.

The V gene is TRBV29-1, the J gene TRBJ2-6; 7 bases are shared with TRBD1. Germline CDR1 is SQVTM and CDR2 is ANQGSEA. CDR3 length: 16 amino acids. After removal of 6 bases from V and 2 bases from J, the junction contained 10 bases not matched to a gene. The CDR3 spells CSVRDSPSTGANVLTF. CDR3 nucleotides: TGCAGCGTCCGGGACAGCCCGTCAACTGGGGCCAACGTCCTGACTTTC.

This clonotype appeared a few times. The chain joins TRBV9 to TRBJ2-1, with 7 bases identical to TRBD1. The CDR3 is made up of 14 amino acids. After removal of 0 bases from V and 10 bases from J, the junction contained 7 bases not matched to a gene. Germline CDR1 reads SGDLS; CDR2 reads YYNGEE. The CDR3, as DNA: TGTGCCAGCAGCGTAGGGATAACAGGGGAAGAGCAGTTCTTC. This encodes CASSVGITGEEQFF.

The V gene is TRBV7-8, the J gene TRBJ2-3, with TRBD2 identical over 8 bases. V shed 3 bases and J 6 bases; nucleotides not matched to a gene: 17. CDR3 length equals 18 residues. Germline CDR1 and CDR2: SGHVS and FQNEAQ. CDR3 sequence reads: CASSLVGGAGLGRDTQYF. DNA of the CDR3: TGTGCCAGCAGCTTGGTTGGGGGAGCGGGACTAGGGAGGGATACGCAGTATTTT.

This rearrangement joins TRBV7-3 to TRBJ2-1, with D perhaps TRBD2 (7 bases). Trimming took 5 bases from V and 7 from J, leaving 15 bases between them. CDR3 size: 14 residues. Germline CDR1 and CDR2: SGHTA and FQGTGA. The DNA of the CDR3 is TGTGCCAGCAGCCCCCGGGGGGCCTTAAATGAGCAGTTCTTC. Residues: CASSPRGALNEQFF.

This clonotype was recorded at least ten times. This sequence joins TRBV28 and TRBJ2-7; 8 nucleotides align to TRBD1. V lost 3 bases to trimming and J lost 3 bases; unmatched junction nucleotides: 7. The CDR3 is made up of 15 amino acids. Germline V gene data show CDR1 as MDHEN and CDR2 as SYDVKM. For the CDR3, the DNA is TGTGCCAGCAGTTTCCCCCGACAGGGGTTCTACGAGCAGTACTTC. Its protein product is CASSFPRQGFYEQYF.

This sequence joins TRBV28 and TRBJ2-3; 8 bases are shared with TRBD1. Germline CDR1 is MDHEN and CDR2 is SYDVKM. V was clipped by 5 bases and J by 3 bases; unmatched bases: 10. This CDR3 region has 16 residues. CDR3 sequence (DNA): TGTGCCAGCAGTACCATCGGACAGGGTTGGACAGATACGCAGTATTTT. Its translation: CASSTIGQGWTDTQYF.

This clonotype was counted at least ten times. This chain uses TRBV28 with TRBJ2-5, with D unresolved. Trimming took off 3 bases at V and 3 bases at J, with 14 bases between the two ends. The CDR3 sequence is 15 residues long. Looked up from germline, CDR1 is MDHEN and CDR2 is SYDVKM. CDR3 protein: CASSFVGQLKETQYF. CDR3 nucleotide sequence: TGTGCCAGCAGTTTTGTGGGCCAGCTTAAAGAGACCCAGTACTTC.

At least ten counts were recorded for this clonotype. This rearrangement joins TRBV7-6 to TRBJ2-3; 13 positions agree with TRBD2. Germline loops: CDR1 SGHVS, CDR2 FNYEAQ. After removal of 5 bases from V and 7 bases from J, the junction contained 6 bases not matched to a gene. This CDR3 is built from 15 residues. In DNA, the CDR3 is TGTGCCAGCAGCGAGACTAGCGGGGGGAGGAATACGCAGTATTTT. Protein sequence: CASSETSGGRNTQYF.

The table lists this clonotype with many counts. The genes are TRBV6-2 or TRBV6-3 and TRBJ2-2, with no clear D. From germline, CDR1 is MNHEY and CDR2 SVGEGT. V shed 0 bases and J shed 4 bases, with 3 bases lying between them. The CDR3 loop spans 13 amino acids. The CDR3 DNA follows: TGTGCCAGCAGTTACTCTAGCACCGGGGAGCTGTTTTTT. This sequence encodes CASSYSSTGELFF.

This clonotype was detected only a few times. The chain couples TRBV20-1 to TRBJ2-7, with TRBD2 matching over 8 bases. The CDR3 sequence is 16 residues long. Germline CDR1 DFQATT, CDR2 SNEGSKA (reference sequence). V was pared by 3 bases and J by 4 bases, with 14 bases of the junction left unmatched. The CDR3 spells CSASLPLAGGGYEQYF. CDR3 nucleotides: TGCAGTGCTAGCTTGCCGCTGGCGGGAGGAGGATACGAGCAGTACTTC.

The chain links TRBV5-1 to TRBJ2-3; no definite D call. This CDR3 spans 13 amino acids. Trimming pared 6 bases from V and 1 base from J, leaving 9 bases between. Germline V gives CDR1 SGHRS, CDR2 YFSETQ. In nucleotides, the CDR3 is TGCGCCAGCATGAGGTTCGGCACAGATACGCAGTATTTT. Its translation: CASMRFGTDTQYF. Full variable domain (rest looked up from reference TRBV5-1 and TRBJ2-3): KAGVTQTPRYLIKTRGQQVTLSCSPISGHRSVSWYQQTPGQGLQFLFEYFSETQRNKGNFPGRFSGRQFSNSRSEMNVSTLELGDSALYLCASMRFGTDTQYFGPGTRLTVL.